A single count supports the clone carrying this TCR beta chain. Its antigen remains unknown. The CDR3 has 16 amino acids. V was trimmed by 6 bases and J by 2 bases, leaving 17 bases between them. The germline V gene has CDR1 LGHNA and CDR2 YNFKEQ. This sample is part of a study of cytomegalovirus exposure and HLA in healthy donors. Findings of the study overall: CMV serostatus was the sole immune exposure information available. A list of approximately 150 TCR beta chains associated with cytomegalovirus was given. A later analysis appeared to link common viral pathogens to several of the most significant clusters.

Primers: 60 Vbeta forward and 13 Jbeta reverse. Profiling relied on immunoSEQ multiplex PCR, and the TCRdb table lists in-frame clones only, not all of them. The sample shows approximately 110,000 clones, roughly 70% of them seen only once. This sequence was found in a woman between 25 and 40 years old in good health and CMV-seronegative. Sequences were obtained from PBMCs. This rearrangement joins TRBV4-2 to TRBJ1-5, with TRBD1 as a possible D gene (5 bases). CDR3: CASSTGATEGNQPQHF. CDR3 sequence (DNA): TGTGCCAGCAGTACTGGGGCTACCGAGGGCAATCAGCCCCAGCATTTT.